The T cell receptor (beta chain) under discussion was sequenced for a study of neurological immune-mediated disorders. Study conclusions and caveats: Patients with HTLV-1-associated myelopathy had the highest level of TCR clonal expansion, whereas patients with multiple sclerosis had the lowest level, falling beneath the level found in healthy controls.

The sorted libraries started from around 970,000 CD4+ or CD8+ T cells. Germline-derived CDR1 and CDR2 are LGHDT and YNNKEL (reference sequence). The V gene lost 0 bases and the J gene lost 8 bases, with 17 bases spanning the gap. The CDR3 totals 16 residues. The making of cDNA relied on 5'RACE with 10-nucleotide random UMIs. Over 170 million TCR-beta sequences, together covering 15-18 subjects, were produced by every individual sequencing run that was carried out. TCRdb redid the calling of the 5' RACE reads with MiXCR, one entry per CDR3 protein. The table shows more than 25,000 distinct CDR3 sequences, with under 30% occurring only once. Ten or more counts support this clonotype. What it recognizes is unknown.

The J gene is TRBJ2-4, the V gene TRBV3-1; possible D gene TRBD2, 5 bases. The sequencing sample was made of CD4+ T cells from blood. This receptor was identified in a man in his fifties with HTLV-1-associated myelopathy (HAM/TSP). The CDR3: CASSQDGKGLRDIQYF. DNA for the CDR3: TGTGCCAGCAGCCAAGATGGTAAAGGACTGAGGGACATTCAGTACTTC.